One T cell receptor beta chain is described in this entry. Its cognate antigen is unknown. The method was immunoSEQ multiplex PCR; TCRdb's version includes in-frame clones alone and lacks a portion of them. The table shows roughly 120,000 clones, with approximately 86% occurring only once. These data belong to a study of cytomegalovirus exposure and HLA in healthy donors. Study-wide background: The approximately 600 first-cohort repertoires shared a platform with the 100 to 150 validation repertoires, as reported in a later analysis. Study-wide results and limits: Overall, around 160 TCR beta chains were annotated as cytomegalovirus-associated.

This CDR3 has 15 amino acids. Germline V lookup: CDR1 WSHSY, CDR2 SAAADI. Trimming removed 6 bases at V and 1 base at J, with 10 bases between. The sequence was obtained from a man aged 18 to 30 in good health and CMV-seropositive. Material: PBMCs. The chain employs TRBV10-2 and TRBJ1-6; D gene unclear. In nucleotides, the CDR3 is TGCGCCAGCAGCCCAGGTGTGTCCTATAATTCACCCCTCCACTTT. It specifies CASSPGVSYNSPLHF.